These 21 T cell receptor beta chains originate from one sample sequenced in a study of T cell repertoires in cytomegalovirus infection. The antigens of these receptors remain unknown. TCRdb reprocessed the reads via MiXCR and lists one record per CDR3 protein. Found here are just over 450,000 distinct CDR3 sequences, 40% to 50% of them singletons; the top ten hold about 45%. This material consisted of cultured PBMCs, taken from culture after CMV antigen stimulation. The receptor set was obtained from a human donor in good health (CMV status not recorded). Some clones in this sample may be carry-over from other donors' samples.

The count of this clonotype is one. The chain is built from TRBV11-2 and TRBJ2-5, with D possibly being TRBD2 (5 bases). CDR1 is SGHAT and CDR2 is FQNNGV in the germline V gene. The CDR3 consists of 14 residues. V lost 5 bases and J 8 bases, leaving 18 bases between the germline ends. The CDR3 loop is CASSKASPGFTQYF. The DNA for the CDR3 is TGTGCCAGCAGCAAAGCCAGTCCGGGGTTCACCCAGTACTTC. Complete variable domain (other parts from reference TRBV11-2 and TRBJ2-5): EAGVAQSPRYKIIEKRQSVAFWCNPISGHATLYWYQQILGQGPKLLIQFQNNGVVDDSQLPKDRFSAERLKGVDSTLKIQPAKLEDSAVYLCASSKASPGFTQYFGPGTRLLVL.

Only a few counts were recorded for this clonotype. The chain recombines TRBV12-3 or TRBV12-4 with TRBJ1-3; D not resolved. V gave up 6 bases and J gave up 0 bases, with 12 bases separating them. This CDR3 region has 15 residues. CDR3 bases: TGTGCCAGCAGCGTGACGGGGAGCTCTGGAAACACCATATATTTT. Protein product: CASSVTGSSGNTIYF.

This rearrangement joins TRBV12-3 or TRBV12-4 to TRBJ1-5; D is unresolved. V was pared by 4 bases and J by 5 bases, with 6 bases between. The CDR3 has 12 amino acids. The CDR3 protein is CASSSFDQPQHF. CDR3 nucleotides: TGTGCCAGCAGTTCTTTCGATCAGCCCCAGCATTTT.

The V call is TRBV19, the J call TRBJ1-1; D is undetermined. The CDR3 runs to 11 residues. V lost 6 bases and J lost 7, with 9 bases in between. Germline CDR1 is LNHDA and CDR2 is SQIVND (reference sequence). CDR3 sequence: CASSRRFEAFF. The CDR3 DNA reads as TGTGCCAGTAGCCGGCGGTTTGAAGCTTTCTTT. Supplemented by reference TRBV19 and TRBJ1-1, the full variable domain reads DGGITQSPKYLFRKEGQNVTLSCEQNLNHDAMYWYRQDPGQGLRLIYYSQIVNDFQKGDIAEGYSVSREKKESFPLTVTSAQKNPTAFYLCASSRRFEAFFGQGTRLTVV.

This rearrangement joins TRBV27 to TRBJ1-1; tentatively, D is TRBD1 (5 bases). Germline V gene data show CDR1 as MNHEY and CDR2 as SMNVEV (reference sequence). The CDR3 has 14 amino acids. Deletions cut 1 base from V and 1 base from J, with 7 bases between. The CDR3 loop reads CASSLWGQNTEAFF. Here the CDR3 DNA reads TGTGCCAGCAGTTTATGGGGCCAGAACACTGAAGCTTTCTTT.

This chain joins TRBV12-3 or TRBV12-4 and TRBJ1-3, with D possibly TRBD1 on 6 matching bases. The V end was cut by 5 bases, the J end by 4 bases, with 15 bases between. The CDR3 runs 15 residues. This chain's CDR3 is CASSPPHRVGNTIYF. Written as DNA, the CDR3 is TGTGCCAGCAGTCCCCCCCACAGGGTAGGAAACACCATATATTTT.

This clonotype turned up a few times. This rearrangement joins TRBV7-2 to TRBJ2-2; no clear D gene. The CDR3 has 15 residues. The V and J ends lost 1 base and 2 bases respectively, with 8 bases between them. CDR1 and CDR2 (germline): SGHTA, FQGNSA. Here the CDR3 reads CASSLGAENTGELFF. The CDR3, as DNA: TGTGCCAGCAGCTTAGGGGCGGAAAACACCGGGGAGCTGTTTTTT.

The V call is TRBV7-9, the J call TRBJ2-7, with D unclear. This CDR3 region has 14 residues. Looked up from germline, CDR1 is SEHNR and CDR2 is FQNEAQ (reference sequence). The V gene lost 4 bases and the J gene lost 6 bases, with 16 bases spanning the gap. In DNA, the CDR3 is TGTGCCAGCAGCTCTTGGGGTATTACCGCCGAGCAGTACTTC. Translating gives CASSSWGITAEQYF.

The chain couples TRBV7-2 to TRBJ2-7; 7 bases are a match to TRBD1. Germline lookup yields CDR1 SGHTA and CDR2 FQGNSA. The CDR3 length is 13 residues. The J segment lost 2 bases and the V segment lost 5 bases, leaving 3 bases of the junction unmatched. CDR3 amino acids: CASSQGTAYEQYF. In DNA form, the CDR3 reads TGTGCCAGCAGCCAAGGGACAGCCTACGAGCAGTACTTC.

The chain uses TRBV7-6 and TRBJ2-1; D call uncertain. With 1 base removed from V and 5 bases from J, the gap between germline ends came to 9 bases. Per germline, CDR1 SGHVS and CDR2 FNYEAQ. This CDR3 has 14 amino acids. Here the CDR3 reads CASSLVLADNEQFF. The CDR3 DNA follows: TGTGCCAGCAGCTTAGTATTAGCAGACAATGAGCAGTTCTTC.

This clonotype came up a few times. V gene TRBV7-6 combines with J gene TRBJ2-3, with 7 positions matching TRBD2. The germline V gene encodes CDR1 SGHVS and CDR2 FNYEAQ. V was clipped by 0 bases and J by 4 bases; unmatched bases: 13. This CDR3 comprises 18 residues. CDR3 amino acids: CASSLAARYGGGADTQYF. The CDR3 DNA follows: TGTGCCAGCAGCTTAGCTGCCCGGTACGGGGGAGGGGCAGATACGCAGTATTTT.

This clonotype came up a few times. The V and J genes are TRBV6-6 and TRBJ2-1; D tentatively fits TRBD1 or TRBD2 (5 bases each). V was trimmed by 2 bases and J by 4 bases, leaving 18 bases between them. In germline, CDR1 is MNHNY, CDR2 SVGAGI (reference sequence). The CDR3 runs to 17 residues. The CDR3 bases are TGTGCCAGCAGTTACCTATCTGATAGCGAGGGGTACAATGAGCAGTTCTTC. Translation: CASSYLSDSEGYNEQFF.

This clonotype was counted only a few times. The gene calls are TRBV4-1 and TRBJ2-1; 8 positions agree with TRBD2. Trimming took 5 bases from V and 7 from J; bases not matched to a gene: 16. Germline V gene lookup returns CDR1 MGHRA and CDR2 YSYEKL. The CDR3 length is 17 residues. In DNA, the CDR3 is TGCGCCAGCAGCTCAAGAAGGTCGAGCGGGAGAGGTAATGAGCAGTTCTTC. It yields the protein CASSSRRSSGRGNEQFF.

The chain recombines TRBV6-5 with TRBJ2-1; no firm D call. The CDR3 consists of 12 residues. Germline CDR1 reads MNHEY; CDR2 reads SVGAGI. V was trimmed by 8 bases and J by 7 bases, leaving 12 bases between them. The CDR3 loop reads CASWRGNNEQFF. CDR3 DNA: TGTGCCAGCTGGCGTGGGAATAATGAGCAGTTCTTC.

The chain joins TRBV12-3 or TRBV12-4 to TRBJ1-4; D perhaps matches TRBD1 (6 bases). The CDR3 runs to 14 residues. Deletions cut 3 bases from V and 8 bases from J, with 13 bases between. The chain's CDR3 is CASSLAGVKEKLFF. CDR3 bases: TGTGCCAGCAGTTTGGCAGGGGTAAAAGAAAAACTGTTTTTT.

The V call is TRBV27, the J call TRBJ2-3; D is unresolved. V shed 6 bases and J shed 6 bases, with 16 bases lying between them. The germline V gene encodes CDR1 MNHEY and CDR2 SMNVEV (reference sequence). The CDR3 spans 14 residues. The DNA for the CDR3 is TGTGCCAGCAGCAAAGGTTCGGCTGGGGATACGCAGTATTTT. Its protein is CASSKGSAGDTQYF.

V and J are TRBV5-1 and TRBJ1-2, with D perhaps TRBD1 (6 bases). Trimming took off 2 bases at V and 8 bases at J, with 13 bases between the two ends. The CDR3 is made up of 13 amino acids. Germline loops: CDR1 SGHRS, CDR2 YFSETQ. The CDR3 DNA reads TGCGCCAGCAGCTTCATCGGGACAAAGGGCTACACCTTC. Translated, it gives CASSFIGTKGYTF.

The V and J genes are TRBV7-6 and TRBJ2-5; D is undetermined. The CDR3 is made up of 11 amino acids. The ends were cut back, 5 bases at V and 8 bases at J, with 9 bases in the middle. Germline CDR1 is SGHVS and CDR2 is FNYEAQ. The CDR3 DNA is TGTGCCAGCAGCGGTCGGTATACCCAGTACTTC. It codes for CASSGRYTQYF.

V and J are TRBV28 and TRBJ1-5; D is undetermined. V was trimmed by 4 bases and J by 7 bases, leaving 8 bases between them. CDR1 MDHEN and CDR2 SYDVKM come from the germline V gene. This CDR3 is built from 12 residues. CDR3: CASSSYDQPQHF. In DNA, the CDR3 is TGTGCCAGCAGTTCTTACGACCAGCCCCAGCATTTT. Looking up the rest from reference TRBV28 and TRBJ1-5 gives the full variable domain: DVKVTQSSRYLVKRTGEKVFLECVQDMDHENMFWYRQDPGLGLRLIYFSYDVKMKEKGDIPEGYSVSREKKERFSLILESASTNQTSMYLCASSSYDQPQHFGDGTRLSIL.

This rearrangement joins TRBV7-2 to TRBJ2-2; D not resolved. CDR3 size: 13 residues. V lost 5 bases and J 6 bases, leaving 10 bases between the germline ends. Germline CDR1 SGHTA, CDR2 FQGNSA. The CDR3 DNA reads TGTGCCAGCAGCGGCCTAATTCCCGGGGAGCTGTTTTTT. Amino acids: CASSGLIPGELFF.

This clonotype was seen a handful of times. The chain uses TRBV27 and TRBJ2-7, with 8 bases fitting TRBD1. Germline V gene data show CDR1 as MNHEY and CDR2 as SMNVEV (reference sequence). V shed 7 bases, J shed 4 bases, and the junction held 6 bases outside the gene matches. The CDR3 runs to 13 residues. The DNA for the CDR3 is TGTGCCAGCACCACACAGGGGGGATACGAGCAGTACTTC. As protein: CASTTQGGYEQYF.